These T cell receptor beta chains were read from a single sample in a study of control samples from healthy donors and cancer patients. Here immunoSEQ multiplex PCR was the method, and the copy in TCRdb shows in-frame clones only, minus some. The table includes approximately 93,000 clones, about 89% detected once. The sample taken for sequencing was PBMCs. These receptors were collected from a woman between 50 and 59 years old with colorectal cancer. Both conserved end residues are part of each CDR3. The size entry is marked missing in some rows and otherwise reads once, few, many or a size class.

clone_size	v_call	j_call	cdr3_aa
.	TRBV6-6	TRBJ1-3	CASSLQPGTGVGNTIYF
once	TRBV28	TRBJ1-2	CASRGTDLGYTF
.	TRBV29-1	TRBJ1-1	CSVESKQHTEAFF
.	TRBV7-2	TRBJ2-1	CASSFLEGAASSYNEQFF
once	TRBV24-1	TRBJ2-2	CATSEAENTGELFF
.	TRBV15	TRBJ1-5	CATSRERGQPQHF
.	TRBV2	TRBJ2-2	CASNRDLGELFF
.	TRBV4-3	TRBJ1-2	CASSPEWQGNGYTF
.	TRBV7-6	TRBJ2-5	CASSVSLPTGFETQYF
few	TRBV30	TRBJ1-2	CAGNLQGVGGYTF
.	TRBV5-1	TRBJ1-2	CASSSGQGANYGYTF
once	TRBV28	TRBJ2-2	CASSSSLGGTGELFF